This T cell receptor beta chain was captured by sequencing in a study of blood T cell repertoires in COVID-19. In the study overall: T cells, B-cell-depleted T cells, or PBMCs supplied cDNA or gDNA.

The CDR3 spans 14 residues. V was pared by 5 bases and J by 3 bases, with 2 bases of the junction left unmatched. Germline V gene lookup returns CDR1 LNHDA and CDR2 SQIVND (reference sequence). This clone was recorded once. Participant age was roughly 18 to 90 years, and participants resided in about two dozen US areas. Cohorts were based on clinical histories the participants reported. Under the authors' procedure: Amplification of reference gene primers was used by the study to estimate nucleated cell counts. The data were produced by immunoSEQ multiplex PCR, yet TCRdb's version contains in-frame clones alone and is incomplete. V and J calls and clone size follow that table, whereas D and trimming were derived from the DNA. The sample has a few hundred thousand clones, around 87% seen once; the top ten hold less than 2.5%.

V is TRBV19 and J is TRBJ1-4; TRBD1 matches at 8 bases. The TCR originated in a man aged 35 to 55 in a cohort exposed to, infected with or recovered from COVID-19 (not recorded which). Sequencing was performed on PBMCs or T cells enriched from blood (not recorded which). DNA for the CDR3: TGTGCCAGTAGTGAGACAGGGGCTAATGAAAAACTGTTTTTT. Translating it yields CASSETGANEKLFF. Looking up the rest from reference TRBV19 and TRBJ1-4 gives the full variable domain: DGGITQSPKYLFRKEGQNVTLSCEQNLNHDAMYWYRQDPGQGLRLIYYSQIVNDFQKGDIAEGYSVSREKKESFPLTVTSAQKNPTAFYLCASSETGANEKLFFGSGTQLSVL.